These 5 T cell receptor beta chains came from one sample sequenced in a study of blood T cells in healthy people across ages. Through a sample-barcoded 5' primer and a J-beta primer mix, a second PCR was run for roughly 7 to 11 cycles. TCRdb redid the calling of the 5' RACE reads with MiXCR, one entry per CDR3 protein. Here the sample spans approximately 800,000 distinct CDR3 sequences, around half being singletons. Sequencing was done on a sample of blood. The receptors shown here come from a man aged 80 or over in good health.

J is TRBJ1-2 and V is TRBV4-1; TRBD1 might be the D (5 bases). CDR3 length: 17 residues. With 1 base removed from V and 0 bases from J, the gap between germline ends came to 15 bases. Germline V CDR1 and CDR2: MGHRA, YSYEKL. The CDR3 coding sequence is TGCGCCAGCAGCCAAGTGGGGGGTAACCGCGCTAACTATGGCTACACCTTC. This sequence encodes CASSQVGGNRANYGYTF.

This clonotype was recorded once. This chain uses TRBV5-1 with TRBJ2-1; maybe TRBD1 (6 bases). The CDR3 loop spans 15 amino acids. Germline lookup yields CDR1 SGHRS and CDR2 YFSETQ. Trimming shortened V by 5 bases and J by 4 bases, and 16 bases separated the two germline ends. CDR3 sequence reads: CASRQGTPRYNEQFF. The CDR3 DNA sequence: TGCGCCAGCAGGCAGGGGACACCCCGATACAATGAGCAGTTCTTC.

This clonotype was seen once. V and J are TRBV4-1 and TRBJ2-3; either TRBD1 or TRBD2 may supply D (5 bases each). The length of the CDR3 is 16 residues. The V end lost 3 bases, the J end lost 5 bases, and 18 bases lay between the germline ends. Per germline, CDR1 MGHRA and CDR2 YSYEKL. The CDR3 here is CASSHVGTTAGDTQYF. DNA for the CDR3: TGCGCCAGCAGCCATGTCGGGACGACGGCAGGAGATACGCAGTATTTT.

The chain has TRBV10-3 and TRBJ2-5; 12 bases are a match to TRBD2. The V gene's germline CDR1 is ENHRY and CDR2 SYGVKD. The CDR3 has 16 amino acids. The trim removed 4 bases at V and 2 bases at J, leaving 5 bases unmatched. The CDR3 coding sequence is TGTGCCATCAGTGGGCTAGCGGGAGGGTTACAAGAGACCCAGTACTTC. This sequence encodes CAISGLAGGLQETQYF.

The chain uses TRBV20-1 and TRBJ1-1, with D hard to call. CDR3 length equals 13 residues. V dropped 3 bases and J dropped 4 bases, with 12 bases sitting between them. In germline, CDR1 is DFQATT, CDR2 SNEGSKA (reference sequence). The CDR3 loop is CSARSIWVTEAFF. The CDR3 nucleotides read TGCAGTGCTAGGAGCATCTGGGTCACTGAAGCTTTCTTT.